This T cell receptor beta chain was sequenced during a study of blood T cells in healthy people across ages. The study, taken as a whole, reports: Strongly correlated with naive T cell percentage was TCR beta diversity. In long-lived donors, naive CD4+ cell counts and diversity exceeded those of aged donors.

To note about this clonotype: Its antigen is not known.

PCR was performed a second time for roughly 7 to 11 cycles using a sample-barcoded 5' primer and a J-beta primer mix. TCRdb recomputed calls from the 5' RACE reads with MiXCR, one row per CDR3 protein. The sample consists of 1.2 million to 1.5 million distinct CDR3 sequences, 59% of them appearing once. This receptor was identified in a man between 18 and 35 years old in good health. The sequencing sample was made of blood.

DNA for the CDR3: TGCGCCAGCAGCCGCGTGGTTCTGAACGAGCAGTACTTC. This sequence encodes CASSRVVLNEQYF. V is TRBV4-1 and J is TRBJ2-7; D not resolved. This CDR3 is built from 13 residues. Per the germline V gene, CDR1 is MGHRA and CDR2 is YSYEKL. V lost 4 bases to trimming and J lost 5 bases, with 12 bases between them.